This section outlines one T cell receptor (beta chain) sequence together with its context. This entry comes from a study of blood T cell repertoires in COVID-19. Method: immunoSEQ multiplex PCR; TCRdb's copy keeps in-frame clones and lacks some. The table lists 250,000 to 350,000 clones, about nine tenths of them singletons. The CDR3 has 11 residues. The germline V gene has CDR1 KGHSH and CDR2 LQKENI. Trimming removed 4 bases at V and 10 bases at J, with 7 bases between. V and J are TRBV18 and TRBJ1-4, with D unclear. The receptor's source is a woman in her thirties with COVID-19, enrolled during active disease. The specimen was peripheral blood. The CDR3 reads CASSRALKLFF. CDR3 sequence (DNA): TGTGCCAGCTCACGGGCCCTAAAACTGTTTTTT.